What follows are 30 T cell receptor beta chains derived from one specimen sequenced in a study of T cell responses to AZD1222 COVID-19 vaccine. Using immunoSEQ multiplex PCR, the repertoire was profiled, and TCRdb retains in-frame clones only, with some absent. The repertoire holds about 120,000 clones, with approximately 90% as singletons. Sequencing was performed on peripheral blood, taken on day 0 of AZD1222 vaccination. The source of these receptors is an adult in good health.

The genes are TRBV2 and TRBJ1-2; 7 bases map to TRBD1. The germline CDR1 and CDR2 sequences are SNHLY and FYNNEI. Losses at the gene ends were 6 bases for V and 5 bases for J; bases not matched to a gene: 3. This CDR3 region has 12 residues. Here the CDR3 DNA reads TGTGCCAGCAGCGGACAGGAGTATGGCTACACCTTC. It codes for CASSGQEYGYTF.

The J gene is TRBJ2-3, the V gene TRBV7-9; perhaps TRBD1 as D (5 bases). The V and J ends lost 4 bases and 0 bases respectively, with 11 bases between them. Germline-derived CDR1 and CDR2 are SEHNR and FQNEAQ (reference sequence). The CDR3 consists of 15 residues. CDR3 residues: CASSSPTESTDTQYF. CDR3 nucleotide sequence: TGTGCCAGCAGCTCCCCGACAGAAAGCACAGATACGCAGTATTTT.

This clone came up once. V usage is TRBV5-1 and J usage is TRBJ2-3; D is uncertain. CDR1 is SGHRS and CDR2 is YFSETQ in the germline V gene. The length of the CDR3 is 15 residues. V was trimmed by 4 bases and J by 5 bases, leaving 17 bases between them. The CDR3 DNA follows: TGCGCCAGCAGCGCGACGGATTCCACTGGAGATACGCAGTATTTT. It encodes CASSATDSTGDTQYF.

This clone was recorded only once. V is TRBV7-9 and J is TRBJ1-5; 8 bases match TRBD1. V trimming: 5 bases; J trimming: 6 bases; junction bases outside the gene matches: 3. The CDR3 contains 13 residues. From germline, CDR1 is SEHNR and CDR2 FQNEAQ (reference sequence). CDR3 sequence (DNA): TGTGCCAGCAGCGACAGGGGCACTCAGCCCCAGCATTTT. Its translation is CASSDRGTQPQHF.

This chain links TRBV6-1 with TRBJ1-3; TRBD1 might be the D (5 bases). V was cut by 11 bases and J by 0 bases, with 14 bases left in between. Germline V gene data show CDR1 as MNHNS and CDR2 as SASEGT. The CDR3 consists of 14 residues. The CDR3: CAAGVTSSGNTIYF. In DNA form, the CDR3 reads TGTGCCGCGGGGGTGACCAGCTCTGGAAACACCATATATTTT.

This clone has only a few counts. The J gene is TRBJ1-1, the V gene TRBV5-1, with D perhaps matching TRBD1 (5 bases). The CDR3 length is 15 residues. Trimming pared 0 bases from V and 0 bases from J, leaving 9 bases between. The V gene's germline CDR1 is SGHRS and CDR2 YFSETQ. CDR3 nucleotide sequence: TGCGCCAGCAGCTTGGGACAGAATTTGAACACTGAAGCTTTCTTT. This sequence encodes CASSLGQNLNTEAFF.

V is TRBV6-5 and J is TRBJ2-5; TRBD2 might be the D (5 bases). The germline V gene encodes CDR1 MNHEY and CDR2 SVGAGI. The CDR3 runs 14 residues. Trimming pared 2 bases from V and 1 base from J, leaving 8 bases between. The DNA of the CDR3 is TGTGCCAGCAGTTACCCGGGAAGCCAAGAGACCCAGTACTTC. It translates to CASSYPGSQETQYF.

The chain is built from TRBV7-9 and TRBJ1-2; no clear D gene. The germline V and J ends were trimmed by 0 bases and 4 bases, with 12 bases remaining between them. Per germline, CDR1 SEHNR and CDR2 FQNEAQ (reference sequence). The CDR3 spans 15 residues. CDR3 coding DNA: TGTGCCAGCAGCTTAGCGGTGGGTTTAGCCTATGGCTACACCTTC. Its translation is CASSLAVGLAYGYTF.

The chain is built from TRBV20-1 and TRBJ2-7; TRBD2 matches 7 bases. There are 11 residues in the CDR3. In germline, CDR1 is DFQATT, CDR2 SNEGSKA (reference sequence). Trimming removed 5 bases from V and 3 bases from J; junction bases left unmatched: 1. CDR3 DNA sequence: TGCAGTGCTGGGGGGGTCTACGAGCAGTACTTC. Translated, it gives CSAGGVYEQYF.

The chain recombines TRBV27 with TRBJ2-7; D is uncertain. Germline V gives CDR1 MNHEY, CDR2 SMNVEV (reference sequence). This CDR3 spans 13 amino acids. V dropped 5 bases and J dropped 4 bases, with 12 bases sitting between them. The CDR3 loop is CASSPTPRYEQYF. In DNA form, the CDR3 reads TGTGCCAGCAGTCCCACTCCCCGTTACGAGCAGTACTTC.

The genes are TRBV5-6 and TRBJ2-1; D might be TRBD2 (6 bases). Germline V gene sequence: CDR1 SGHDT, CDR2 YYEEEE. CDR3 length equals 16 residues. V was clipped by 2 bases and J by 1 base, with 13 bases between them. For the CDR3, the DNA is TGTGCCAGCAGCTTTACCGGGACTTTTTCCTACAATGAGCAGTTCTTC. This translates into CASSFTGTFSYNEQFF. Complete variable domain (other parts from reference TRBV5-6 and TRBJ2-1): DAGVTQSPTHLIKTRGQQVTLRCSPKSGHDTVSWYQQALGQGPQFIFQYYEEEERQRGNFPDRFSGHQFPNYSSELNVNALLLGDSALYLCASSFTGTFSYNEQFFGPGTRLTVL.

V usage is TRBV7-9 and J usage is TRBJ1-1; possible D gene TRBD1, 6 bases. Germline V gene lookup returns CDR1 SEHNR and CDR2 FQNEAQ (reference sequence). The CDR3 sequence is 16 residues long. V lost 6 bases, J lost 4 bases, and 21 bases lay in between. CDR3 amino acids: CASRHRDGGPTTEAFF. The CDR3 bases are TGTGCCAGCAGACACAGAGATGGGGGGCCGACCACTGAAGCTTTCTTT.

The chain has TRBV6-5 and TRBJ2-7, with TRBD1 matching over 8 bases. J gave up 3 bases and V 4 bases, and 8 bases lay outside the gene matches. The CDR3 spans 15 residues. Per the germline V gene, CDR1 is MNHEY and CDR2 is SVGAGI. The CDR3 region has the DNA TGTGCCAGCAGTTCCCCAATCAGGGGGCTCTACGAGCAGTACTTC. Its translation is CASSSPIRGLYEQYF.

This chain connects TRBV6-5 to TRBJ2-3; D is possibly TRBD1 or TRBD2 (5 bases each). The germline gives CDR1 MNHEY, CDR2 SVGAGI. V lost 6 bases, J lost 2 bases, and 15 bases lay in between. The CDR3 totals 15 residues. CDR3 loop: CASRRAVGDTDTQYF. The CDR3 DNA is TGTGCCAGCAGGCGGGCCGTGGGGGACACAGATACGCAGTATTTT.

The chain couples TRBV27 to TRBJ2-7; D is unresolved. CDR1 is MNHEY and CDR2 is SMNVEV in the germline V gene (reference sequence). The length of the CDR3 is 15 residues. Trimming left V 2 bases short and J 3 bases short, with 14 bases between. The CDR3 region has the DNA TGTGCCAGCAGTTTAGGGTCGCCAGAGCACTACGAGCAGTACTTC. Protein product: CASSLGSPEHYEQYF.

The chain uses TRBV14 and TRBJ2-3; D is uncertain. The germline V and J ends were trimmed by 0 bases and 2 bases, with 12 bases remaining between them. CDR3 length equals 16 residues. In germline, CDR1 is SGHDN, CDR2 FVKESK. CDR3 region: CASSQDLISPTDTQYF. Written as DNA, the CDR3 is TGTGCCAGCAGCCAAGATCTGATCAGCCCCACAGATACGCAGTATTTT.

The DNA of the CDR3 is TGTGCCAGCAGCTTAGGGGGCGGGGGGAGGACAGATACGCAGTATTTT. It translates to CASSLGGGGRTDTQYF. V gene TRBV7-6 combines with J gene TRBJ2-3; TRBD2 aligns across 8 bases. CDR1 is SGHVS, CDR2 FNYEAQ, per germline. V trimming: 1 base; J trimming: 3 bases; junction bases outside the gene matches: 6. The CDR3 runs 16 residues.

The chain employs TRBV24-1 and TRBJ2-2; possible D gene TRBD1, 6 bases. Germline-derived CDR1 and CDR2 are KGHDR and SFDVKD. The CDR3 length is 15 residues. Deletions cut 4 bases from V and 2 bases from J, with 10 bases between. CDR3 residues: CATSDQTGNTGELFF. CDR3 DNA: TGTGCCACCAGTGACCAGACAGGTAACACCGGGGAGCTGTTTTTT.

This chain joins TRBV6-5 and TRBJ2-2, with 9 bases lining up with TRBD1. This CDR3 has 15 amino acids. Germline CDR1 is MNHEY and CDR2 is SVGAGI. Germline trimming cut 3 bases from V and 6 bases from J; bases unmatched to any gene: 5. CDR3 protein: CASSYVGQGAGELFF. The CDR3 bases are TGTGCCAGCAGTTATGTGGGACAGGGTGCCGGGGAGCTGTTTTTT.

This rearrangement joins TRBV5-1 to TRBJ2-1; D is unresolved. V lost 0 bases and J lost 4, with 8 bases in between. Germline V gene lookup returns CDR1 SGHRS and CDR2 YFSETQ. This CDR3 spans 14 amino acids. Here the CDR3 DNA reads TGCGCCAGCAGCTTGGGTGGTTTTTACAATGAGCAGTTCTTC. Translating it yields CASSLGGFYNEQFF.

V gene TRBV3-1 (or the pseudogene TRBV3-2) combines with J gene TRBJ1-2; 9 bases align to TRBD1. Germline-derived CDR1 and CDR2 are LGHDT and YNNKEL (reference sequence). V lost 3 bases and J lost 9; bases outside the gene matches: 5. This CDR3 region has 13 residues. The CDR3 region is CASSQGQGSSYTF. In nucleotides, the CDR3 is TGTGCCAGCAGCCAGGGACAGGGTAGTAGCTACACCTTC.

This rearrangement joins TRBV5-1 to TRBJ2-7; a possible D gene is TRBD1 (6 bases). The germline V gene encodes CDR1 SGHRS and CDR2 YFSETQ. V lost 4 bases and J lost 6, with 17 bases in between. This CDR3 contains 14 residues. CDR3 bases: TGCGCCAGCAGCCCCGACAGGAGATCGGGCGAGCAGTACTTC. Encoded protein: CASSPDRRSGEQYF. The complete variable domain, with remaining parts taken from reference TRBV5-1 and TRBJ2-7, reads KAGVTQTPRYLIKTRGQQVTLSCSPISGHRSVSWYQQTPGQGLQFLFEYFSETQRNKGNFPGRFSGRQFSNSRSEMNVSTLELGDSALYLCASSPDRRSGEQYFGPGTRLTVT.

Written as DNA, the CDR3 is TGTGCCTGGAGAAAGGGCGGCTACACCTTC. It yields the protein CAWRKGGYTF. This sequence joins TRBV30 and TRBJ1-2; no clear D gene. Trimming cost V 3 bases and J 8 bases, with 7 bases left between them. This CDR3 spans 10 amino acids. In germline, CDR1 is GTSNPN, CDR2 SVGIG (reference sequence).

V gene TRBV19 combines with J gene TRBJ1-6; D is unclear. Germline V gene data show CDR1 as LNHDA and CDR2 as SQIVND (reference sequence). V gave up 6 bases and J gave up 7 bases, with 10 bases separating them. The CDR3 consists of 13 residues. The CDR3 reads CASRVSDNSPLHF. The CDR3 nucleotides read TGTGCCAGTAGGGTTTCGGACAATTCACCCCTCCACTTT.

The chain's CDR3 is CASSLGRTVQETQYF. Here the CDR3 DNA reads TGTGCCAGCAGCTTAGGGAGGACCGTTCAAGAGACCCAGTACTTC. This chain uses TRBV11-3 with TRBJ2-5, with a tentative D call TRBD2 (5 bases). V shed 1 base and J shed 2 bases, with 11 bases lying between them. The CDR3 sequence is 15 residues long. Germline V CDR1 and CDR2: SGHNT, YENEEA.

In this sample, this clone turned up once. The chain combines TRBV4-2 with TRBJ1-3; D is unresolved. Deletions cut 0 bases from V and 4 bases from J, with 13 bases between. Germline CDR1 LGHNA, CDR2 YNFKEQ. This CDR3 is built from 16 residues. The CDR3 region has the DNA TGTGCCAGCAGCCAAGATGAGCAGGTGTCGGGAAACACCATATATTTT. It codes for CASSQDEQVSGNTIYF.

The chain uses TRBV9 and TRBJ1-3; D gene uncertain. This CDR3 has 11 residues. Germline assignment: CDR1 SGDLS and CDR2 YYNGEE. The V end lost 6 bases, the J end lost 4 bases, and 5 bases lay between the germline ends. CDR3 sequence reads: CASISGNTIYF. The CDR3 DNA follows: TGTGCCAGCATCTCGGGAAACACCATATATTTT.

The chain couples TRBV3-1 (or the pseudogene TRBV3-2) to TRBJ2-2; D gene ambiguous. V was cut by 3 bases and J by 1 base, with 15 bases left in between. Germline V CDR1 and CDR2: LGHDT, YNNKEL (reference sequence). The CDR3 contains 17 residues. The CDR3 here is CASSHSSRTGNTGELFF. CDR3 coding DNA: TGTGCCAGCAGCCATTCAAGTAGGACGGGGAACACCGGGGAGCTGTTTTTT.

The chain joins TRBV6-5 to TRBJ2-1; D is unresolved. This CDR3 comprises 11 residues. V lost 7 bases, J lost 9 bases, and 10 bases lay in between. Germline CDR1 and CDR2: MNHEY and SVGAGI. CDR3 sequence reads: CASNLLGEQFF. Here the CDR3 DNA reads TGTGCCAGCAACCTCTTGGGTGAGCAGTTCTTC.

The rearrangement links TRBV11-3 to TRBJ2-1, with TRBD1 matching over 8 bases. This CDR3 has 14 residues. J gave up 3 bases and V 6 bases, and 4 bases lay outside the gene matches. Germline CDR1 is SGHNT and CDR2 is YENEEA. This chain's CDR3 is CASRPGGNYNEQFF. The CDR3 nucleotides read TGTGCCAGCAGACCAGGGGGCAACTACAATGAGCAGTTCTTC.